This T cell receptor (beta chain) is drawn from a study of long-term antiretroviral therapy in people with HIV. General study points: Post-ART samples showed increased diversity that remained below transplant donor control levels.

This was the immunoSEQ v3.0 assay at survey level. Measured with immunoSEQ multiplex PCR; TCRdb has only the in-frame clones, and not every one. This table has roughly 42,000 clones, 86% appearing once. The CDR3 extends over 14 amino acids. Germline-derived CDR1 and CDR2 are LNHNV and YYDKDF (reference sequence). V dropped 1 base and J dropped 4 bases, with 11 bases sitting between them. In regard to this clone: Its cognate antigen is unknown.

The clonotype comes from a woman aged 50 to 60 with HIV. This material consisted of unsorted PBMCs, taken 1.2 years after starting antiretroviral therapy. V and J are TRBV15 and TRBJ2-7, with a possible D match to TRBD1 (5 bases). This CDR3 is CATSRVGRAYEQYF. The CDR3 region has the DNA TGTGCCACCAGCAGAGTCGGCAGGGCTTACGAGCAGTACTTC.